This entry lists 7 T cell receptor beta chains sequenced from one sample in a study of cytomegalovirus exposure and HLA in healthy donors. The PCR was carried out with 60 Vbeta primers and 13 Jbeta primers. Clones were read by immunoSEQ multiplex PCR, and TCRdb kept only the in-frame ones, dropping some. This repertoire includes about 82,000 clones. The sample was PBMCs. Source of these receptors: a woman in her 30s in good health and CMV-seronegative.

The chain has TRBV30 and TRBJ1-1; no clear D gene. The CDR3 has 12 amino acids. The V and J ends lost 0 bases and 13 bases respectively, with 15 bases between them. Germline lookup yields CDR1 GTSNPN and CDR2 SVGIG (reference sequence). In DNA form, the CDR3 reads TGTGCCTGGAGTGTATTGAGCCGGAGGGATTTCTTT. Residues: CAWSVLSRRDFF.

The chain employs TRBV30 and TRBJ2-5; TRBD2 matches 11 bases. The CDR3 covers 17 residues. The J segment lost 4 bases and the V segment lost 1 base, leaving 11 bases of the junction unmatched. Germline CDR1 reads GTSNPN; CDR2 reads SVGIG (reference sequence). CDR3 loop: CAWSGDSGGAIGETQYF. DNA of the CDR3: TGTGCCTGGAGTGGAGATAGCGGGGGGGCTATTGGAGAGACCCAGTACTTC.

The J gene is TRBJ2-3, the V gene TRBV7-9, with D perhaps TRBD1 (5 bases). The V gene's germline CDR1 is SEHNR and CDR2 FQNEAQ (reference sequence). The CDR3 spans 15 residues. Between the trimmed V and J ends, which lost 6 bases and 2 bases, there was a span of 15 bases. CDR3 nucleotides: TGTGCCAGCAGGGGCCGACAGATCTACACAGATACGCAGTATTTT. This translates into CASRGRQIYTDTQYF. Drawing the rest from reference TRBV7-9 and TRBJ2-3, the complete variable domain is DTGVSQNPRHKITKRGQNVTFRCDPISEHNRLYWYRQTLGQGPEFLTYFQNEAQLEKSRLLSDRFSAERPKGSFSTLEIQRTEQGDSAMYLCASRGRQIYTDTQYFGPGTRLTVL.

The chain is built from TRBV19 and TRBJ1-1; D is uncertain. With 8 bases removed from V and 6 bases from J, the gap between germline ends came to 19 bases. Germline CDR1 and CDR2: LNHDA and SQIVND (reference sequence). This CDR3 comprises 14 residues. The CDR3 loop is CASSRAGGYAEAFF. The CDR3 region has the DNA TGTGCCAGTTCCCGCGCAGGAGGGTACGCTGAAGCTTTCTTT.

CDR3 DNA: TGTGCCAGCAGTGATGGGCAGGGGGCGGTTCAGCCCCAGCATTTT. Protein product: CASSDGQGAVQPQHF. The rearrangement links TRBV6-1 to TRBJ1-5; TRBD1 matches at 8 bases. Germline trimming cut 3 bases from V and 6 bases from J; bases unmatched to any gene: 7. Germline V gene lookup returns CDR1 MNHNS and CDR2 SASEGT. CDR3 length equals 15 residues.

V is TRBV18 and J is TRBJ1-1; TRBD1 matches 8 bases. V lost 3 bases to trimming and J lost 1 base; unmatched junction nucleotides: 4. Germline V gene data show CDR1 as KGHSH and CDR2 as LQKENI. The CDR3 sequence is 15 residues long. The CDR3 coding sequence is TGTGCCAGCTCACCCCTGACAGGGGCGAACACTGAAGCTTTCTTT. It yields the protein CASSPLTGANTEAFF.

The rearrangement joins TRBV7-8 to TRBJ1-1; D unresolved. This CDR3 comprises 15 residues. Germline loops: CDR1 SGHVS, CDR2 FQNEAQ. V gave up 5 bases and J gave up 1 base, with 14 bases separating them. The CDR3 DNA reads as TGTGCCAGCAGCCCTAGAACGTTGGGGAACACTGAAGCTTTCTTT. Translating gives CASSPRTLGNTEAFF.